This TCR beta chain is drawn from a study of T cell repertoires in cytomegalovirus infection. Turning to the study itself: Signatures in public TCR beta sequences pointed to both CMV infection and matching HLA type. Study-level results: HLA-C-restricted CMV-specific TCR beta clonotypes were dominant in the ex vivo response. Individuals carrying CMV plus the relevant HLA were identified by cumulative frequency of public TCR beta families.

The V and J ends lost 6 bases and 2 bases, in that order; junction bases with no gene match: 8. This CDR3 has 15 residues. Germline-derived CDR1 and CDR2 are SGHAT and FQNNGV. From the reads, TCRdb called clonotypes with MiXCR, one entry per CDR3 protein. Here the sample spans 310,000 or so distinct CDR3 sequences, 17% being singletons. A note on this clonotype: Its antigen remains unknown.

The chain couples TRBV11-2 to TRBJ2-5; 8 bases map to TRBD2. Input material: PBMCs. This receptor was obtained from a human donor in good health (CMV status not recorded). Some clones in this sample may be carry-over from other donors' samples. CDR3 nucleotide sequence: TGTGCCAGCAGTCAAGTGGCGGGGGGACAAGAGACCCAGTACTTC. It is translated as CASSQVAGGQETQYF.